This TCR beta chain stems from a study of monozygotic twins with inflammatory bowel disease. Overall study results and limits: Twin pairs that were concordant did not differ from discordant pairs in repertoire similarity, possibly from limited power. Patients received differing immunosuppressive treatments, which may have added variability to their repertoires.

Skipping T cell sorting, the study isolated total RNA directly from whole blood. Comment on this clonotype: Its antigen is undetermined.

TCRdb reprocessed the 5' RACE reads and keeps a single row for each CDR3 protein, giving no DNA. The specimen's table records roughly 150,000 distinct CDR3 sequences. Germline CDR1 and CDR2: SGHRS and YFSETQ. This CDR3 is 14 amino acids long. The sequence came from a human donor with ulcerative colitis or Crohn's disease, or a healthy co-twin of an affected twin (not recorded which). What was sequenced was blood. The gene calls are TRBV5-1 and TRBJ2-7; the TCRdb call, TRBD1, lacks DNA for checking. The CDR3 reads CASSAGQGRYEQYF.